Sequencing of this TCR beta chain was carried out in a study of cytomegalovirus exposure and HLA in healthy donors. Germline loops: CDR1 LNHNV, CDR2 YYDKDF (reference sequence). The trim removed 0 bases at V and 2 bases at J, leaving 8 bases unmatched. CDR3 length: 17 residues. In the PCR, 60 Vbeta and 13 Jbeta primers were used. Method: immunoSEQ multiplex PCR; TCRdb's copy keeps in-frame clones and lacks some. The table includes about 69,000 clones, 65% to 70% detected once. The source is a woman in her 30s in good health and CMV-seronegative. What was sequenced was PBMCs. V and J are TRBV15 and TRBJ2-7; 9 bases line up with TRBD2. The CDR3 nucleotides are TGTGCCACCAGCAGAGATGGCGTCGCTAGCGGGACCTACGAGCAGTACTTC. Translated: CATSRDGVASGTYEQYF.